The source of this T cell receptor beta chain is a study of Ad26.COV2.S vaccination and SARS-CoV-2 variants (dated by TCRdb to the early 2020s). General notes on the study: Vaccine-arm donors were drawn from COV1001, a multicentre, randomized, double-blind, placebo-controlled phase I-IIa trial of Ad26.COV2.S in healthy adults. The TCR-sequenced set comprised approximately 30 samples: about 19 Ad26.COV2.S vaccine recipients, 5 placebo recipients and 8 SARS-CoV-2 convalescent individuals. Blinding of investigators to trial group allocation was maintained during experiments and outcome assessment. Ad26.COV2.S was administered intramuscularly at 5 x 10^10 or 1 x 10^11 viral particles, either as a single shot or as two shots given 56 days apart. TCRbeta repertoire sequencing was used to assess the specificity and breadth of SARS-CoV-2-reactive T cell receptors after Ad26.COV2.S vaccination. Trial participants were randomized into five groups of five, in which low-dose or high-dose Ad26.COV2.S was given once or twice, or placebo was given on both occasions. Broad study findings and their caveats: According to the authors, total T cell responses may have been underestimated by the TCR breadth and depth analyses. After vaccination, spike-specific CD8+ and CD4+ T cell responses were reported to show substantial breadth. Comparable non-spike TCR breadth was observed between vaccine and placebo recipients, consistent with only spike being contained in the vaccine. Spike-specific TCR breadth was higher in Ad26.COV2.S recipients than in placebo recipients (P = 0.0014). The study was not powered for comparison of responses between vaccine doses or regimens.

On this clone: The antigen it binds to is not known. Base qualities are not at hand, and no much larger clone is one base apart.

TCRbeta CDR3 regions were sequenced with the immunoSEQ Assay. After extraction, genomic DNA underwent amplification by bias-controlled multiplex PCR, followed by high-throughput sequencing. For the original study's pipeline: Collapsing and filtering of sequences were performed to quantify the absolute abundance of each unique TCRbeta CDR3 region. Usable DNA was measured by amplifying reference genes present in all nucleated cells, and TCRbeta template counts were normalized to that usable DNA to estimate T cell fraction. Repertoire TCRs were annotated as SARS-CoV-2-specific by exact matching of V gene, CDR3 amino acid sequence and J gene to a known reactive TCR set. The reference SARS-CoV-2 TCR set came from MIRA and was filtered for enrichment in COVID-19-positive ImmuneCODE repertoires, removing public or cross-reactive TCRs. Based on the MIRA antigens, annotated TCRs were further analysed at the level of specific ORF or position within ORF. Breadth was defined as annotated unique rearrangements over total unique productive rearrangements; depth was the summed frequency of those rearrangements. TCR breadth was compared between groups using two-sided Wilcoxon rank-sum tests. What TCRdb holds here is the immuneACCESS table cut down to in-frame rearrangements. Part of the clones is not present; checked against another copy, under half of the missing clones reflect an unresolved V gene, and the others are unexplained. The DNA was the basis for D and trimming; V, J and clone size are from that table. Counted in this sample were 400,000 to 450,000 clones; 80% to 95% of them appeared once. Jointly, the top ten make up 10% to 15% of the sample.

The sample's treatment or condition label is to be understood as: 15 to 20 received Ad26.COV2.S at low or high dose, single or two shots; 5 received placebo; per-sample allocation not given. For vaccine and placebo recipients, the sequenced repertoires came from samples collected on day 63 after the first injection. Between 29 July and 7 August 2020, Cohort 1b enrolled 25 adults aged 18-55 years at one site in Boston, USA. Ad26.COV2.S was a replication-incompetent adenovirus type 26 vector expressing a prefusion-stabilized SARS-CoV-2 spike protein from the original Wuhan strain. Germline trimming: 4 bases from V, 7 bases from J; junction bases outside gene matches: 3. The germline V gene provides CDR1 SGHRS and CDR2 YFSETQ. The CDR3 spans 13 residues, from the cysteine through the phenylalanine. Only the CDR3 portion is preserved as DNA: 39 bases, with reading frame beginning at the first base.

The clonotype was recovered from a person aged 18-65 years who received the Ad26.COV2.S COVID-19 vaccine or a placebo. Recombination connected TRBV5-1 to TRBJ2-7, and 12 junctional nucleotides match TRBD1. Material: peripheral blood, obtained in a trial of Ad26.COV2.S vaccine versus placebo. The DNA reads as follows: TGCGCCAGCAGCCGGGACAGGGGGCAAGAGCAGTACTTC. It is translated as CASSRDRGQEQYF. Supplemented by the reference TRBV5-1 and TRBJ2-7 proteins around the CDR3, the complete variable domain is KAGVTQTPRYLIKTRGQQVTLSCSPISGHRSVSWYQQTPGQGLQFLFEYFSETQRNKGNFPGRFSGRQFSNSRSEMNVSTLELGDSALYLCASSRDRGQEQYFGPGTRLTVT.